This T cell receptor (beta chain) was found in a study of T cell clones after liver transplantation. Study at large: Post-transplant blood was tracked for graft-donor-reactive T cell clones identified in a pre-transplant mixed lymphocyte reaction. Patients counted as tolerant after at least one year off all immunosuppression, enzymes not exceeding twice normal.

The CDR3 is made up of 13 amino acids. Trimming shortened V by 5 bases and J by 8 bases, and 13 bases separated the two germline ends. Germline CDR1 MGHRA, CDR2 YSYEKL. Profiling relied on immunoSEQ multiplex PCR, and the TCRdb table lists in-frame clones only, not all of them. The sample includes 20,000 to 25,000 clones, 78% of them seen just once. The sequenced sample was CD8+ T cells from blood, obtained approximately 54 months after liver transplant. This sequence originates from a human patient who received a liver transplant. Some T cells may trace back to the graft donor. The V and J genes are TRBV4-1 and TRBJ2-1; D unclear. Here the CDR3 reads CASSLGPADEQFF. Written as DNA, the CDR3 is TGCGCCAGCAGCTTGGGCCCGGCGGATGAGCAGTTCTTC.